This entry lists 12 T cell receptor beta chains sequenced from one sample in a study of cytomegalovirus exposure and HLA in healthy donors (TCRdb year 2017). The library came from the immunoSEQ multiplex PCR assay. A mixture of 60 forward primers for TCR Vbeta segments and 13 reverse primers for TCR Jbeta segments was used in the multiplex PCR. TCRdb re-hosts the immuneACCESS table, in-frame sequences only. Its copies lack some clones; in the studies checked, an unresolved V gene accounts for under half of them, and the cause for the rest is not known. This sample gives some 120,000 clones in total; about 10% of them show up just once. Over 2.5% of the sample lies in the top ten. Material for sequencing was PBMCs. Receptors were obtained from a man aged 25-45 years in good health and CMV-seronegative.

The chain links TRBV5-1 to TRBJ2-2; TRBD1 aligns across 7 bases. This CDR3 spans 14 amino acids. CDR1 and CDR2 (germline): SGHRS, YFSETQ. The V segment lost 7 bases and the J segment 6 bases; nucleotides outside the gene matches: 9. The CDR3 DNA reads as TGCGCCAGCGGGGACAGAGCGCCCCCCGGGGAGCTGTTTTTT. Its translation: CASGDRAPPGELFF.

The chain uses TRBV4-1 and TRBJ2-7; a possible D gene is TRBD2 (5 bases). Germline V gene data show CDR1 as MGHRA and CDR2 as YSYEKL. Trimming shortened V by 0 bases and J by 5 bases, and 11 bases separated the two germline ends. The CDR3 runs to 14 residues. This CDR3 is CASSQEPGMDEQYF. The CDR3 DNA is TGCGCCAGCAGCCAAGAGCCCGGGATGGACGAGCAGTACTTC.

This chain connects TRBV5-1 to TRBJ1-3, with D unresolved. The CDR3 has 14 residues. CDR1 and CDR2 from the germline V gene are SGHRS and YFSETQ. Trimming removed 0 bases from V and 1 base from J, with 5 bases in between. The CDR3 sequence: CASSLGRSGNTIYF. CDR3 DNA sequence: TGCGCCAGCAGCTTGGGCAGATCTGGAAACACCATATATTTT.

This chain connects TRBV7-9 to TRBJ2-7, with D maybe TRBD1 (6 bases). The CDR3 runs 13 residues. V gave up 8 bases and J gave up 0 bases, with 11 bases separating them. Germline assignment: CDR1 SEHNR and CDR2 FQNEAQ (reference sequence). The CDR3 here is CASGPTGSYEQYF. CDR3 coding DNA: TGTGCCAGCGGCCCGACAGGCTCCTACGAGCAGTACTTC. Based on the CDR3 plus reference TRBV7-9 and TRBJ2-7, the full variable domain is DTGVSQNPRHKITKRGQNVTFRCDPISEHNRLYWYRQTLGQGPEFLTYFQNEAQLEKSRLLSDRFSAERPKGSFSTLEIQRTEQGDSAMYLCASGPTGSYEQYFGPGTRLTVT.

V usage is TRBV6-5 and J usage is TRBJ2-1; D perhaps matches TRBD2 (5 bases). Germline V gene lookup returns CDR1 MNHEY and CDR2 SVGAGI. The length of the CDR3 is 16 residues. Trimming took 2 bases from V and 8 from J, leaving 19 bases between them. CDR3 sequence: CASSYSVRTPSDEQFF. In nucleotides, the CDR3 is TGTGCCAGCAGTTACAGCGTGAGGACTCCGTCCGATGAGCAGTTCTTC.

This chain uses TRBV6-1 with TRBJ2-3; 8 positions agree with TRBD2. This CDR3 contains 15 residues. The V segment lost 6 bases and the J segment 0 bases; nucleotides outside the gene matches: 5. CDR1 and CDR2 from the germline V gene are MNHNS and SASEGT. This CDR3 reads CASSNGGGSTDTQYF. CDR3 DNA sequence: TGTGCCAGCAGCAACGGGGGGGGGAGCACAGATACGCAGTATTTT.

This clone was picked up a small number of times. The chain couples TRBV11-2 to TRBJ2-7, with 11 bases that match TRBD2. The CDR3 is made up of 16 amino acids. The V segment lost 10 bases and the J segment 5 bases; nucleotides outside the gene matches: 16. CDR1 SGHAT and CDR2 FQNNGV come from the germline V gene. CDR3 residues: CATPGLAAATYDEQYF. CDR3 sequence (DNA): TGTGCCACCCCGGGACTAGCGGCCGCTACTTACGACGAGCAGTACTTC.

In its sample, this clone was seen a few times. CDR3: CASSPRMGSSPLHF. The CDR3 DNA reads TGTGCCAGCAGCCCTAGGATGGGGAGTTCACCCCTCCACTTT. The rearrangement links TRBV11-2 to TRBJ1-6; unclear D gene. V was pared by 5 bases and J by 9 bases, with 14 bases between. Germline CDR1 is SGHAT and CDR2 is FQNNGV. This CDR3 contains 14 residues.

This clone was counted a few times. This rearrangement joins TRBV7-8 to TRBJ1-4; no definite D call. The V gene lost 3 bases and the J gene lost 4 bases, with 9 bases spanning the gap. This CDR3 spans 14 amino acids. CDR1 is SGHVS, CDR2 FQNEAQ, per germline. The CDR3 coding sequence is TGTGCCAGCAGCTTGGGAGCTTATAATGAAAAACTGTTTTTT. Its protein is CASSLGAYNEKLFF.

This clone was seen a handful of times. The sample carries other DNA sequences with the same CDR3. This rearrangement joins TRBV4-3 to TRBJ2-7, with 8 bases that match TRBD1. V lost 1 base to trimming and J lost 4 bases; unmatched junction nucleotides: 3. Germline assignment: CDR1 LGHNA and CDR2 YSLEER. The CDR3 is 14 amino acids. CDR3: CASSQGQGAYEQYF. DNA for the CDR3: TGCGCCAGCAGCCAAGGGCAGGGGGCGTACGAGCAGTACTTC.

This clone has a handful of counts. The chain uses TRBV19 and TRBJ1-1, with D perhaps matching TRBD1 (6 bases). This CDR3 comprises 14 residues. Germline values: CDR1 LNHDA, CDR2 SQIVND (reference sequence). Deletions cut 3 bases from V and 1 base from J, with 9 bases between. CDR3 region: CASSITGRNTEAFF. The CDR3 DNA reads as TGTGCCAGTAGTATCACAGGGCGGAACACTGAAGCTTTCTTT.

This clone has a handful of counts. The CDR3 region is CASSQAGARGEKLFF. DNA of the CDR3: TGCGCCAGCAGCCAAGCAGGGGCGCGAGGTGAAAAACTGTTTTTT. The chain carries TRBV4-1 and TRBJ1-4, with a tentative D call TRBD1 (6 bases). This CDR3 is 15 amino acids long. Looked up from germline, CDR1 is MGHRA and CDR2 is YSYEKL. Between the trimmed V and J ends, which lost 1 base and 7 bases, there was a span of 13 bases.